The 9 T cell receptor beta chains listed next were all sequenced from one sample in a study of neurological immune-mediated disorders. As for time point: longitudinal time-point 1 (baseline). TCRdb called the 5' RACE reads again in MiXCR, with one record for every CDR3 protein. The data hold about 71,000 distinct CDR3 sequences, with roughly 13% observed a single time. Sequenced input: PBMCs. These receptors were taken from a female donor with HTLV-1-associated myelopathy (HAM/TSP).

This clonotype was picked up many times. This sequence joins TRBV6-5 and TRBJ2-6; tentative D call: TRBD1 (5 bases). CDR1 and CDR2 from the germline V gene are MNHEY and SVGAGI. The length of the CDR3 is 17 residues. V lost 6 bases and J lost 0, with 15 bases in between. CDR3 amino acids: CASSRQSGISGANVLTF. The CDR3 nucleotides read TGTGCCAGCAGCAGACAGAGTGGGATCTCTGGGGCCAACGTCCTGACTTTC.

This clonotype was seen only once. A much more abundant neighbour one base away suggests this may be a read error. The CDR3 DNA is TGCAGTGCTAGAGATATGGCAGGGGGCAATAAGTACTTC. It codes for CSARDMAGGNKYF. J is TRBJ2-4 and V is TRBV20-1; 8 bases are shared with TRBD1. J was trimmed by 14 bases and V by 0 bases; bases with no gene match: 9. CDR1 and CDR2 (germline): DFQATT, SNEGSKA (reference sequence). The CDR3 consists of 13 residues.

This clonotype was counted ten times or more. CDR3 sequence reads: CASSPSTGYGYTF. The CDR3 coding sequence is TGTGCCAGCAGCCCGTCGACAGGCTATGGCTACACCTTC. This chain connects TRBV7-2 to TRBJ1-2; tentatively, D is TRBD1 (6 bases). The CDR3 totals 13 residues. Germline-derived CDR1 and CDR2 are SGHTA and FQGNSA. Between the trimmed V and J ends, which lost 5 bases and 4 bases, there was a span of 11 bases.

Comments on this clonotype: Sequence at one end of the junction differs from germline and may be a read error. V and J are TRBV15 and TRBJ2-3; possible D gene TRBD1, 6 bases. Germline CDR1 and CDR2: LNHNV and YYDKDF (reference sequence). The CDR3 is made up of 17 amino acids. CDR3 sequence: CTTSRSRRDMGADTQYF. The CDR3 coding sequence is TGTACCACCAGCAGATCCCGCCGGGACATGGGCGCAGATACGCAGTATTTT.

Many counts were recorded for this clonotype. The V and J genes are TRBV7-9 and TRBJ2-7; D could derive from TRBD1 or TRBD2 (7 bases each). This CDR3 contains 14 residues. V was pared by 8 bases and J by 2 bases, with 16 bases between. The V gene's germline CDR1 is SEHNR and CDR2 FQNEAQ (reference sequence). CDR3 amino acids: CASGSGGAPYEQYF. CDR3 DNA sequence: TGTGCCAGCGGTTCAGGGGGGGCCCCCTACGAGCAGTACTTC.

This clonotype was observed at least ten times. The chain employs TRBV2 and TRBJ2-2; 7 bases map to TRBD1. V lost 5 bases to trimming and J lost 4 bases; unmatched junction nucleotides: 4. The length of the CDR3 is 14 residues. CDR1 is SNHLY, CDR2 FYNNEI, per germline. Here the CDR3 reads CASSPGTATGELFF. CDR3 DNA sequence: TGTGCCAGCAGTCCCGGGACAGCCACCGGGGAGCTGTTTTTT.

This clonotype was detected many times. The rearrangement joins TRBV4-2 to TRBJ2-3; D is perhaps TRBD2 (7 bases). The CDR3 is 17 amino acids. The V end lost 5 bases, the J end lost 6 bases, and 24 bases lay between the germline ends. Germline assignment: CDR1 LGHNA and CDR2 YNFKEQ. The CDR3: CASSSRNGGGAVDTQYF. The DNA of the CDR3 is TGTGCCAGCAGCTCCCGTAATGGGGGGGGGGCCGTGGATACGCAGTATTTT.

The sample holds many counts of this clonotype. The chain is built from TRBV20-1 and TRBJ2-4, with 15 positions matching TRBD2. This CDR3 is 17 amino acids long. V lost 4 bases to trimming and J lost 2 bases; unmatched junction nucleotides: 6. From germline, CDR1 is DFQATT and CDR2 SNEGSKA (reference sequence). CDR3 residues: CSAMGLAGGSSKNIQYF. DNA for the CDR3: TGCAGTGCTATGGGACTAGCGGGGGGCTCATCCAAAAACATTCAGTACTTC.

This clonotype showed up many times. The gene calls are TRBV20-1 and TRBJ2-7; TRBD2 aligns across 13 bases. With V trimmed by 5 bases and J by 7 bases, 8 bases remained unmatched. CDR3 length: 14 residues. Germline values: CDR1 DFQATT, CDR2 SNEGSKA (reference sequence). The CDR3 spells CSAPLAGGDREQYF. CDR3 DNA sequence: TGCAGTGCTCCACTAGCGGGGGGGGATCGGGAGCAGTACTTC.